The 2 T cell receptor beta chains below all came from one sample that was sequenced in a study of CD8+ T cells in alopecia areata. TCR sequencing used cDNA made by reverse transcription of extracted RNA. Assay used: immunoSEQ multiplex PCR; TCRdb lists only in-frame clones, some missing. The sample has about 110,000 clones; 59% are singletons. The sample comprised CD8+ T cells sorted from blood. Receptors originate from a human donor in good health.

This chain uses TRBV5-6 with TRBJ2-7; D perhaps matches TRBD1 (5 bases). The CDR3 extends over 16 amino acids. Per the germline V gene, CDR1 is SGHDT and CDR2 is YYEEEE. With 4 bases removed from V and 0 bases from J, the gap between germline ends came to 17 bases. The CDR3 coding sequence is TGTGCCAGCAGCAACCAGTGGGGCCGGTTCTCCTACGAGCAGTACTTC. This encodes CASSNQWGRFSYEQYF. Looking up the rest from reference TRBV5-6 and TRBJ2-7 gives the full variable domain: DAGVTQSPTHLIKTRGQQVTLRCSPKSGHDTVSWYQQALGQGPQFIFQYYEEEERQRGNFPDRFSGHQFPNYSSELNVNALLLGDSALYLCASSNQWGRFSYEQYFGPGTRLTVT.

The chain has TRBV30 and TRBJ1-4; D may be TRBD1 (6 bases). In germline, CDR1 is GTSNPN, CDR2 SVGIG (reference sequence). V was clipped by 7 bases and J by 8 bases, with 14 bases between them. This CDR3 spans 12 amino acids. CDR3 region: CAFDRPGEKLFF. Written as DNA, the CDR3 is TGTGCCTTTGACAGGCCGGGAGAAAAACTGTTTTTT.